This TCR beta chain comes out of a study of tissue T cells after allogeneic stem cell transplantation. In regard to this clone: Gene names and germline match the mouse. The DNA ends 1 residue before the CDR3 does, and the rest of the CDR3 is filled in from the germline J gene.

Libraries were prepared by immunoSEQ multiplex PCR; TCRdb keeps only in-frame clonotypes and omits some of them. The table records 2,000 to 3,000 clones, around 49% of them present only once. The CDR3 is 15 residues long. In germline, CDR1 is NSHNY, CDR2 SYGAGN. The V gene end was trimmed by 3 bases and the J gene end by 7 bases; junction bases not matched to a gene: 11. As to time point: mouse harvest day 14 after allogeneic transplant. Tail vein injection delivered 10^7 T-cell-depleted bone marrow cells and 10^6 splenic CD5+ T cells. The receptor comes from a female BALB/c mouse given C57BL/6 T cells with graft-versus-host disease after an allogeneic hematopoietic cell transplant. The sequencing sample was made of gut tissue. The V call is TRBV13-1, the J call TRBJ2-5; 7 positions match TRBD2. CDR3 DNA (partial): TGTGCCAGCAGTGGCCCTCGTCTGGGGGAATACACCCAGTAC. Amino acids: CASSGPRLGEYTQY. The full CDR3 protein reads CASSGPRLGEYTQYF.